The rows below give T cell receptor beta chains drawn from one sample of a study of blood T cell repertoires in COVID-19. Only in-frame clones appear in the TCRdb table, and some are missing; sequencing was by immunoSEQ multiplex PCR. The sample gives around 160,000 clones, roughly 85% of which show up once; around 8% is in the top ten. The sample comprised peripheral blood. The receptors stem from a woman aged 55-69 years with COVID-19, enrolled during active disease. Both conserved end residues are part of each CDR3. The order of the fields is V gene, J gene, clone size, D gene, CDR3 protein, CDR3 DNA. The D gene is left open where the match is weak. Not every row has a clone size; where given, it reads once, few, many or a size class.

v_call: TRBV6-5; j_call: TRBJ1-2; clone_size: once; d_call: -; cdr3_aa: CASRSGISGGYTF; cdr3_nt: TGTGCCAGCAGGTCGGGGATATCAGGTGGCTACACCTTC
v_call: TRBV19; j_call: TRBJ2-2; clone_size: once; d_call: -; cdr3_aa: CASSISASTGELFF; cdr3_nt: TGTGCCAGTAGTATAAGTGCGAGCACCGGGGAGCTGTTTTTT
v_call: TRBV30; j_call: TRBJ1-1; clone_size: few; d_call: -; cdr3_aa: CAWSVLPGTEAFF; cdr3_nt: TGTGCCTGGAGTGTACTCCCGGGGACTGAAGCTTTCTTT
v_call: TRBV27; j_call: TRBJ2-1; clone_size: -; d_call: -; cdr3_aa: CASSLYGGGRDNEQFF; cdr3_nt: TGTGCCAGCAGTTTATATGGAGGGGGCAGGGACAATGAGCAGTTCTTC
v_call: TRBV14; j_call: TRBJ2-2; clone_size: -; d_call: -; cdr3_aa: CASSRRQVDTGELFF; cdr3_nt: TGTGCCAGCAGCCGTCGACAGGTAGACACCGGGGAGCTGTTTTTT
v_call: TRBV10-2; j_call: TRBJ1-6; clone_size: few; d_call: -; cdr3_aa: CASNPLIAGSSPLHF; cdr3_nt: TGCGCCAGCAACCCTTTGATAGCCGGGAGTTCACCCCTCCACTTT
v_call: TRBV2; j_call: TRBJ2-5; clone_size: -; d_call: TRBD1; cdr3_aa: CASSETGQGGVETQYF; cdr3_nt: TGTGCCAGCAGTGAGACGGGACAGGGGGGCGTGGAGACCCAGTACTTC
v_call: TRBV5-6; j_call: TRBJ1-3; clone_size: few; d_call: -; cdr3_aa: CASSLPGTLGNTIYF; cdr3_nt: TGTGCCAGCAGCTTGCCCGGGACACTCGGAAACACCATATATTTT
v_call: TRBV3-1/TRBV3-2; j_call: TRBJ1-6; clone_size: -; d_call: TRBD1; cdr3_aa: CASSQETGGPLHF; cdr3_nt: TGTGCCAGCAGCCAGGAAACAGGGGGACCCCTCCACTTT
v_call: TRBV6-5; j_call: TRBJ1-2; clone_size: -; d_call: -; cdr3_aa: CASSLTANYGYTF; cdr3_nt: TGTGCCAGCAGTCTGACAGCTAACTATGGCTACACCTTC
v_call: TRBV6-2/TRBV6-3; j_call: TRBJ1-5; clone_size: -; d_call: -; cdr3_aa: CASSPWRTLNQPQHF; cdr3_nt: TGTGCCAGCAGTCCCTGGCGGACACTCAATCAGCCCCAGCATTTT
v_call: TRBV5-1; j_call: TRBJ1-5; clone_size: few; d_call: -; cdr3_aa: CASSLLPSNQPQHF; cdr3_nt: TGCGCCAGCAGCTTGCTTCCGAGCAATCAGCCCCAGCATTTT
v_call: TRBV14; j_call: TRBJ1-2; clone_size: -; d_call: -; cdr3_aa: CASSQVGRLPLHGYTF; cdr3_nt: TGTGCCAGCAGCCAAGTGGGCAGGTTGCCTCTTCATGGCTACACCTTC
v_call: TRBV18; j_call: TRBJ2-7; clone_size: -; d_call: TRBD1; cdr3_aa: CASSQRPGQGSSHEQYF; cdr3_nt: TGTGCCAGCTCACAGAGACCGGGACAGGGAAGTAGCCACGAGCAGTACTTC
v_call: TRBV10-2; j_call: TRBJ1-1; clone_size: -; d_call: -; cdr3_aa: CASSDGGVGYAEAFF; cdr3_nt: TGCGCCAGCAGTGATGGGGGGGTAGGTTACGCTGAAGCTTTCTTT
v_call: TRBV4-1; j_call: TRBJ2-4; clone_size: -; d_call: -; cdr3_aa: CASSLNPGELAKNIQYF; cdr3_nt: TGCGCCAGCAGCCTTAACCCAGGGGAACTAGCCAAAAACATTCAGTACTTC
v_call: TRBV24-1; j_call: TRBJ2-5; clone_size: -; d_call: TRBD1; cdr3_aa: CATSEVTGGWETQYF; cdr3_nt: TGTGCCACCAGTGAGGTGACAGGGGGCTGGGAGACCCAGTACTTC
v_call: TRBV7-3; j_call: TRBJ1-4; clone_size: -; d_call: -; cdr3_aa: CASSLKPNEKLFF; cdr3_nt: TGTGCCAGCAGCTTAAAGCCGAATGAAAAACTGTTTTTT
v_call: TRBV14; j_call: TRBJ1-2; clone_size: once; d_call: -; cdr3_aa: CASSQDSGVGYGYTF; cdr3_nt: TGTGCCAGCAGCCAAGATTCCGGGGTCGGCTATGGCTACACCTTC
v_call: TRBV3-1/TRBV3-2; j_call: TRBJ2-7; clone_size: -; d_call: -; cdr3_aa: CASSPHVGSSSYEQYF; cdr3_nt: TGTGCCAGCAGCCCCCACGTGGGCAGTAGCTCCTACGAGCAGTACTTC
v_call: TRBV6-5; j_call: TRBJ1-5; clone_size: -; d_call: TRBD1; cdr3_aa: CASRGGQGNQPQHF; cdr3_nt: TGTGCCAGCAGAGGAGGACAGGGAAATCAGCCCCAGCATTTT
v_call: TRBV11-2; j_call: TRBJ1-3; clone_size: few; d_call: TRBD1; cdr3_aa: CASSSLRTGRGNTIYF; cdr3_nt: TGTGCCAGCAGCTCCCTTAGGACAGGGCGTGGAAACACCATATATTTT
v_call: TRBV5-1; j_call: TRBJ1-1; clone_size: -; d_call: -; cdr3_aa: CASSLGKYSGGMNTEAFF; cdr3_nt: TGCGCCAGCAGCTTGGGCAAATATTCGGGGGGCATGAACACTGAAGCTTTCTTT
v_call: TRBV5-6; j_call: TRBJ1-2; clone_size: -; d_call: TRBD1; cdr3_aa: CASSSWTGSSNYGYTF; cdr3_nt: TGTGCCAGCAGCAGCTGGACAGGGAGCTCTAACTATGGCTACACCTTC
v_call: TRBV10-1; j_call: TRBJ2-7; clone_size: -; d_call: TRBD1; cdr3_aa: CASSETGTGGEYEQYF; cdr3_nt: TGCGCCAGCAGTGAAACCGGGACAGGGGGCGAGTACGAGCAGTACTTC
v_call: TRBV11-2; j_call: TRBJ1-3; clone_size: -; d_call: -; cdr3_aa: CASSSLRTDLSGNTIYF; cdr3_nt: TGTGCCAGCAGCTCGTTACGGACAGACCTCTCTGGAAACACCATATATTTT
v_call: TRBV2; j_call: TRBJ1-2; clone_size: -; d_call: -; cdr3_aa: CASSERGGYGYTF; cdr3_nt: TGTGCCAGCAGTGAGCGGGGCGGGTATGGCTACACCTTC
v_call: TRBV29-1; j_call: TRBJ2-2; clone_size: once; d_call: -; cdr3_aa: CSVERQGNTGELFF; cdr3_nt: TGCAGCGTTGAACGTCAGGGCAACACCGGGGAGCTGTTTTTT
v_call: TRBV5-1; j_call: TRBJ2-5; clone_size: once; d_call: TRBD2; cdr3_aa: CASSWTSGGGETQYF; cdr3_nt: TGCGCCAGCAGCTGGACTAGCGGGGGGGGAGAGACCCAGTACTTC
v_call: TRBV7-3; j_call: TRBJ2-5; clone_size: -; d_call: -; cdr3_aa: CASSLNALETQYF; cdr3_nt: TGTGCCAGCAGCTTAAACGCGTTGGAGACCCAGTACTTC
v_call: TRBV14; j_call: TRBJ2-7; clone_size: -; d_call: TRBD2; cdr3_aa: CASSQLAGSWEQYF; cdr3_nt: TGTGCCAGCAGTCAACTAGCGGGGTCGTGGGAGCAGTACTTC